This T cell receptor (beta chain) originates from a study of shared clonotypes between healthy human individuals. Study overall: Every donor yielded three CD4 naive, three CD4 memory, two CD8 naive and one CD8 memory plate.

A remark on this clone: The antigen is not known.

The J segment lost 3 bases and the V segment lost 1 base, leaving 1 base of the junction unmatched. Germline values: CDR1 SGHTA, CDR2 FQGNSA. This CDR3 region has 14 residues. Findings and limits, study-wide: Expectations were that clonotype sharing among donors would be affected by sequencing depth.

The authors distributed each subset's genomic DNA evenly over several immunoSEQ plates. As originally analysed: ImmunoSEQ supplied junction-only sequences lacking quality scores, so filtering was different. Profiling relied on immunoSEQ multiplex PCR, and the TCRdb table lists in-frame clones only, not all of them. The V and J calls and clone size are taken from that table; D and trimming were inferred from the DNA. The table records 2 million to 2.5 million clones, under 97% of them present only once. The specimen sequenced was naive CD4+ T cells sorted from blood. Subset meaning: CD45RA+ positively selected. The source of this sequence is a man younger than 35 in good health. V usage is TRBV7-2 and J usage is TRBJ1-2, with TRBD1 identical over 8 bases. CDR3 amino acids: CASSLDRGDYGYTF. Here the CDR3 DNA reads TGTGCCAGCAGCTTAGACAGGGGGGACTATGGCTACACCTTC. The entire variable domain, with the rest obtained from reference TRBV7-2 and TRBJ1-2, is as follows: GAGVSQSPSNKVTEKGKDVELRCDPISGHTALYWYRQSLGQGLEFLIYFQGNSAPDKSGLPSDRFSAERTGGSVSTLTIQRTQQEDSAVYLCASSLDRGDYGYTFGSGTRLTVV.